Each of the 32 T cell receptor beta chains below was sequenced from the same sample in a study of blood T cells in healthy people across ages. PCR was performed a second time for about 7 to 12 cycles using a sample-barcoded 5' primer and a J-beta primer mix. Using its own MiXCR run on the 5' RACE reads, TCRdb lists one record per CDR3 protein. The sample lists some 800,000 distinct CDR3 sequences, approximately 48% occurring once. The specimen was blood. The receptors come from a man aged 55-75 years in good health.

The V call is TRBV3-1, the J call TRBJ2-7; 7 bases are shared with TRBD2. The CDR3 is 13 residues long. The germline V gene encodes CDR1 LGHDT and CDR2 YNNKEL (reference sequence). Unmatched junction bases numbered 4, after V lost 1 base and J lost 7 bases. CDR3 region: CASSQVPAGEQYF. The CDR3 nucleotides read TGTGCCAGCAGCCAAGTCCCAGCGGGGGAGCAGTACTTC.

Only a few counts were recorded for this clonotype. J is TRBJ1-6 and V is TRBV6-1; 7 nucleotides agree with TRBD1. Germline assignment: CDR1 MNHNS and CDR2 SASEGT. This CDR3 comprises 16 residues. The V and J ends lost 4 bases and 6 bases, in that order; junction bases with no gene match: 9. DNA of the CDR3: TGTGCCAGCAGTGGTGGACCCGGGACAGCTAATTCACCCCTCCACTTT. The encoded protein is CASSGGPGTANSPLHF.

The count of this clonotype is one. CDR3 bases: TGTGCCAGCAGTGTGGGCCCCACAGATACGCAGTATTTT. It codes for CASSVGPTDTQYF. The chain carries TRBV6-4 and TRBJ2-3; D is ambiguous. The germline gives CDR1 MRHNA, CDR2 SNTAGT. Trimming took off 4 bases at V and 2 bases at J, with 7 bases between the two ends. CDR3 length: 13 residues.

J is TRBJ2-7 and V is TRBV6-2 or TRBV6-3; 10 bases are shared with TRBD1. The J call may be incorrect, as the DNA end agrees better with TRBJ2-5. From germline, CDR1 is MNHEY and CDR2 SVGEGT. The CDR3 has 16 residues. The CDR3 DNA is TGTGCCAGCAGTTACCCCGGGACAGGGGATTGGAAGACCCAGTACTTC. It codes for CASSYPGTGDWKTQYF.

The rearrangement uses TRBV7-9 and TRBJ2-3; D might be TRBD2 (7 bases). Trimming took off 8 bases at V and 6 bases at J, with 21 bases between the two ends. The CDR3 sequence is 15 residues long. The germline V gene encodes CDR1 SEHNR and CDR2 FQNEAQ (reference sequence). CDR3 in amino acids: CASGGGGGREDTQYF. For the CDR3, the DNA is TGTGCCAGCGGAGGCGGGGGCGGTCGGGAGGATACGCAGTATTTT.

For the CDR3, the DNA is TGTGCCAGCACGACACGACTCAGCTCCTACGAGCAGTACTTC. It yields the protein CASTTRLSSYEQYF. This rearrangement joins TRBV2 to TRBJ2-7; D is unclear. V gave up 7 bases and J gave up 0 bases, with 13 bases separating them. This CDR3 region has 14 residues. In germline, CDR1 is SNHLY, CDR2 FYNNEI.

The chain has TRBV2 and TRBJ2-5; 7 nucleotides match TRBD1. Losses at the gene ends were 7 bases for V and 12 bases for J; bases not matched to a gene: 14. The length of the CDR3 is 13 residues. Per the germline V gene, CDR1 is SNHLY and CDR2 is FYNNEI. Written as DNA, the CDR3 is TGTGCCAGCACTTGGGACAGATCCTACGAGAAGTACTTC. Amino acids: CASTWDRSYEKYF. The whole variable domain, filled in from reference TRBV2 and TRBJ2-5, reads EPEVTQTPSHQVTQMGQEVILRCVPISNHLYFYWYRQILGQKVEFLVSFYNNEISEKSEIFDDQFSVERPDGSNFTLKIRSTKLEDSAMYFCASTWDRSYEKYFGPGTRLLVL.

The V gene is TRBV5-1, the J gene TRBJ2-5; D may be TRBD2 (5 bases). This CDR3 has 14 amino acids. Trimming removed 3 bases from V and 4 bases from J, with 13 bases in between. CDR1 and CDR2 (germline): SGHRS, YFSETQ. CDR3 in DNA: TGCGCCAGCAGCTATCAGCCCGGGGTAGAGACCCAGTACTTC. Protein: CASSYQPGVETQYF.

CDR3 residues: CASSVLTSGATYEQYF. In nucleotides, the CDR3 is TGTGCCAGCAGCGTCTTGACTAGCGGGGCCACCTACGAGCAGTACTTC. This chain connects TRBV7-2 to TRBJ2-7, with 11 nucleotides matching TRBD2. The CDR3 consists of 16 residues. Unmatched junction bases numbered 8, after V lost 5 bases and J lost 2 bases. Germline V gene data show CDR1 as SGHTA and CDR2 as FQGNSA.

About this clonotype itself: The junction does not match germline at one end; this may be a read error. The V and J genes are TRBV7-2 and TRBJ1-2; TRBD1 might be the D (6 bases). In germline, CDR1 is SGHTA, CDR2 FQGNSA. The CDR3 is made up of 15 amino acids. The CDR3: CASSLMPGENYGYTF. DNA of the CDR3: TGTGCTAGCAGCTTAATGCCAGGGGAGAACTATGGCTACACCTTC.

This clonotype was observed a few times. The CDR3 nucleotides are TGTGCCAGCAGTTTTGGGGGTAGTCGTAATGGCTACACCTTC. Translation gives CASSFGGSRNGYTF. The rearrangement uses TRBV12-3 or TRBV12-4 and TRBJ1-2, with D tentatively TRBD1 (5 bases). The V end lost 3 bases, the J end lost 6 bases, and 14 bases lay between the germline ends. This CDR3 region has 14 residues.

This chain uses TRBV27 with TRBJ1-2; tentatively, D is TRBD1 (5 bases). The CDR3 is made up of 14 amino acids. Germline CDR1 is MNHEY and CDR2 is SMNVEV (reference sequence). V was pared by 8 bases and J by 3 bases, with 16 bases between. The CDR3 region is CASAHGRGDYGYTF. The CDR3 DNA is TGTGCCAGCGCTCACGGGAGGGGAGACTATGGCTACACCTTC.

This clonotype was counted a few times. The V and J genes are TRBV4-3 and TRBJ2-1; no definite D call. The V gene lost 4 bases and the J gene lost 4 bases, with 14 bases spanning the gap. CDR1 LGHNA and CDR2 YSLEER come from the germline V gene. The CDR3 is 15 residues long. CDR3 sequence reads: CASSRSRELYNEQFF. CDR3 in DNA: TGCGCCAGCAGCCGAAGTAGAGAATTATACAATGAGCAGTTCTTC.

In this sample, this clonotype turned up a few times. This chain uses TRBV2 with TRBJ2-5; D remains unclear. Looked up from germline, CDR1 is SNHLY and CDR2 is FYNNEI. With 6 bases removed from V and 3 bases from J, the gap between germline ends came to 14 bases. The CDR3 has 14 amino acids. The CDR3 nucleotides read TGTGCCAGCAGCAAAAAACAGCTCGAAGAGACCCAGTACTTC. This sequence encodes CASSKKQLEETQYF.

This clonotype showed up many times. The V and J genes are TRBV5-1 and TRBJ2-3, with D tentatively TRBD1 (5 bases). Germline CDR1 is SGHRS and CDR2 is YFSETQ. The CDR3 is 15 amino acids. V was pared by 2 bases and J by 1 base, with 11 bases between. For the CDR3, the DNA is TGCGCCAGCAGCTTCCAGGGTGGCGGCACAGATACGCAGTATTTT. Its protein product is CASSFQGGGTDTQYF.

The rearrangement uses TRBV5-1 and TRBJ2-2; D gene unclear. The CDR3 has 15 amino acids. Germline values: CDR1 SGHRS, CDR2 YFSETQ. With 4 bases removed from V and 7 bases from J, the gap between germline ends came to 17 bases. The CDR3 DNA follows: TGCGCCAGCAGCCCAAAAGGTGCCTATGGCGGGGAGCTGTTTTTT. Translation: CASSPKGAYGGELFF.

The chain links TRBV9 to TRBJ2-3, with D unresolved. Trimming cost V 0 bases and J 6 bases, with 14 bases left between them. This CDR3 is 15 amino acids long. CDR1 is SGDLS, CDR2 YYNGEE, per germline. CDR3 coding DNA: TGTGCCAGCAGCGTAGCGGCGAGGCCCGGTGATACGCAGTATTTT. As protein: CASSVAARPGDTQYF.

V gene TRBV29-1 combines with J gene TRBJ2-1; D call uncertain. Germline V gives CDR1 SQVTM, CDR2 ANQGSEA. The CDR3 is 13 amino acids. Trimming cost V 4 bases and J 2 bases, with 9 bases left between them. CDR3 sequence reads: CSVGVDTYNEQFF. The CDR3 nucleotides read TGCAGCGTTGGGGTCGACACCTACAATGAGCAGTTCTTC.

The chain employs TRBV6-2 or TRBV6-3 and TRBJ1-5; 7 bases agree with TRBD1. CDR3 length: 14 residues. V gave up 8 bases and J gave up 1 base; unmatched junction bases: 5. Germline lookup yields CDR1 MNHEY and CDR2 SVGEGT. The CDR3 region is CASGDRASNQPQHF. The CDR3 nucleotides are TGTGCCAGCGGCGACAGGGCAAGCAATCAGCCCCAGCATTTT.

V gene TRBV12-3 or TRBV12-4 combines with J gene TRBJ1-1; tentatively, D is TRBD1 (6 bases). The CDR3 runs 15 residues. The V gene lost 3 bases and the J gene lost 1 base, with 12 bases spanning the gap. CDR3 residues: CASSLGGRGNTEAFF. DNA of the CDR3: TGTGCCAGCAGTTTGGGGGGCCGAGGGAACACTGAAGCTTTCTTT.

The chain links TRBV6-6 to TRBJ2-5; 7 positions match TRBD2. The germline V gene encodes CDR1 MNHNY and CDR2 SVGAGI (reference sequence). Trimming removed 5 bases from V and 6 bases from J; junction bases left unmatched: 9. The CDR3 is 14 amino acids. CDR3 DNA: TGTGCCAGCAGTCCTAGCGGCGAACAGAAGACCCAGTACTTC. Protein sequence: CASSPSGEQKTQYF.

This sequence joins TRBV7-2 and TRBJ1-3; D remains unclear. CDR1 is SGHTA and CDR2 is FQGNSA in the germline V gene. The CDR3 totals 16 residues. Trimming took off 0 bases at V and 1 base at J, with 10 bases between the two ends. CDR3 protein: CASSLAATGSGNTIYF. DNA of the CDR3: TGTGCCAGCAGCTTAGCGGCCACGGGGTCTGGAAACACCATATATTTT. The full variable domain, completed using reference TRBV7-2 and TRBJ1-3, is GAGVSQSPSNKVTEKGKDVELRCDPISGHTALYWYRQSLGQGLEFLIYFQGNSAPDKSGLPSDRFSAERTGGSVSTLTIQRTQQEDSAVYLCASSLAATGSGNTIYFGEGSWLTVV.

Worth noting for this clonotype: A clone one base away is much larger, so this may be a read error. The rearrangement uses TRBV10-3 and TRBJ2-5; no firm D call. The end of the DNA is better explained by TRBJ2-7, so the J call may be wrong. From germline, CDR1 is ENHRY and CDR2 SYGVKD. This CDR3 contains 15 residues. In DNA form, the CDR3 reads TGTGCCACCAGTGAGTCTGAGCAGGCAACCTACGAGCAGTACTTC. Its protein is CATSESEQATYEQYF.

The V gene is TRBV7-2, the J gene TRBJ2-5, with D tentatively TRBD2 (5 bases). Germline V CDR1 and CDR2: SGHTA, FQGNSA. The germline V and J ends were trimmed by 5 bases and 1 base, with 11 bases remaining between them. The CDR3 runs 14 residues. The CDR3 coding sequence is TGTGCCAGCAGCCTCGACGGGGTCCAAGAGACCCAGTACTTC. It specifies CASSLDGVQETQYF.

The chain employs TRBV2 and TRBJ2-7; 9 bases line up with TRBD1. J was trimmed by 4 bases and V by 5 bases; bases with no gene match: 6. Germline values: CDR1 SNHLY, CDR2 FYNNEI. CDR3 length: 14 residues. The CDR3 loop is CASSKGQGVYEQYF. Written as DNA, the CDR3 is TGTGCCAGCAGTAAGGGACAGGGTGTATACGAGCAGTACTTC.

V is TRBV25-1 and J is TRBJ2-6; 7 nucleotides line up with TRBD2. With 1 base clipped from V and 4 bases from J, the junction kept 7 bases outside the gene matches. Germline loops: CDR1 MGHDK, CDR2 SYGVNS. The CDR3 totals 17 residues. CDR3 sequence: CASSESRRGTGANVLTF. The CDR3 bases are TGTGCCAGCAGTGAATCCAGGCGGGGGACGGGGGCCAACGTCCTGACTTTC.

The genes are TRBV7-3 and TRBJ2-5; 7 nucleotides match TRBD2. The V gene end was trimmed by 8 bases and the J gene end by 3 bases; junction bases not matched to a gene: 3. Germline V lookup: CDR1 SGHTA, CDR2 FQGTGA. This CDR3 spans 12 amino acids. The DNA of the CDR3 is TGTGCCAGCGTAACTAGCGAAGAGACCCAGTACTTC. Protein sequence: CASVTSEETQYF.

V usage is TRBV27 and J usage is TRBJ2-7, with D tentatively TRBD1 or TRBD2 (6 bases each). The length of the CDR3 is 14 residues. Germline V lookup: CDR1 MNHEY, CDR2 SMNVEV (reference sequence). V lost 3 bases and J lost 7, with 16 bases in between. The CDR3 DNA is TGTGCCAGCAGTTTCGAGGGGGGCGGCGGAGAGCAGTACTTC. Its protein is CASSFEGGGGEQYF.

Worth noting for this clonotype: The junction differs from germline at one of its ends, possibly a read error. This rearrangement joins TRBV12-3 or TRBV12-4 to TRBJ2-3; D call uncertain. The CDR3 has 13 amino acids. The CDR3 nucleotides are TGTGCCAGCAGTCGAAGCGCTGCAGATATGCAGTATTTT. Translating gives CASSRSAADMQYF.

The chain employs TRBV14 and TRBJ1-2; tentatively, D is TRBD1 (5 bases). The germline gives CDR1 SGHDN, CDR2 FVKESK. The CDR3 consists of 15 residues. V gave up 1 base and J gave up 2 bases, with 11 bases separating them. The CDR3 DNA reads as TGTGCCAGCAGCCAAGTAACGGGGCTAAACTATGGCTACACCTTC. Its translation: CASSQVTGLNYGYTF.

Only a few counts were recorded for this clonotype. V and J are TRBV7-9 and TRBJ2-7; TRBD2 is a possible D gene (5 bases). The germline V gene encodes CDR1 SEHNR and CDR2 FQNEAQ (reference sequence). The germline V and J ends were trimmed by 2 bases and 6 bases, with 14 bases remaining between them. The CDR3 contains 14 residues. CDR3 DNA: TGTGCCAGCAGCTTATCCCAGCGGACCGTCGAGCAGTACTTC. It specifies CASSLSQRTVEQYF.

The rearrangement uses TRBV12-3 or TRBV12-4 and TRBJ2-1, with 11 bases matching TRBD1. This CDR3 comprises 16 residues. Unmatched junction bases numbered 10, after V lost 5 bases and J lost 7 bases. The CDR3 sequence: CASSPPDRGLKNEQFF. The DNA of the CDR3 is TGTGCCAGCAGTCCTCCGGACAGGGGGCTTAAGAATGAGCAGTTCTTC.